This passage covers 18 T cell receptor beta chains from one sample sequenced in a study of Ad26.COV2.S vaccination and SARS-CoV-2 variants. Repertoires were generated with immunoSEQ multiplex PCR, while TCRdb's copy carries only in-frame clones and drops some. This sample has hundreds of thousands of clones, with 89% found just once. This sample's treatment: about 20 received Ad26.COV2.S at low or high dose, single or two shots; roughly five received placebo; per-sample allocation not given. Sampling was done on day 63 after the first vaccine or placebo injection. The source was peripheral blood, collected in a trial of Ad26.COV2.S vaccine versus placebo. The receptors were gathered from a person aged 18 to 65 who received the Ad26.COV2.S COVID-19 vaccine or a placebo.

The chain joins TRBV10-3 to TRBJ1-1; D possibly corresponds to TRBD1 (6 bases). CDR3 length: 13 residues. Per the germline V gene, CDR1 is ENHRY and CDR2 is SYGVKD. V dropped 5 bases and J dropped 5 bases, with 12 bases sitting between them. The DNA for the CDR3 is TGTGCCATCAGTCCGACAGGACGAACTGAAGCTTTCTTT. Translating it yields CAISPTGRTEAFF.

This rearrangement joins TRBV10-3 to TRBJ1-1, with TRBD1 matching 10 bases. Germline CDR1 ENHRY, CDR2 SYGVKD. CDR3 size: 16 residues. The V and J ends lost 3 bases and 7 bases, in that order; junction bases with no gene match: 11. CDR3 sequence: CAISDSGTGAAFEAFF. The CDR3 DNA follows: TGTGCCATCAGTGATTCCGGGACAGGGGCGGCATTTGAAGCTTTCTTT.

The J gene is TRBJ1-5, the V gene TRBV10-3, with 10 bases identical to TRBD1. Germline V CDR1 and CDR2: ENHRY, SYGVKD. The J segment lost 7 bases and the V segment lost 7 bases, leaving 19 bases of the junction unmatched. The CDR3 runs to 18 residues. The CDR3 loop is CAITTLEPGQGPEQPQHF. The CDR3 bases are TGTGCCATCACCACACTAGAACCGGGACAGGGGCCCGAACAGCCCCAGCATTTT.

The CDR3 region has the DNA TGTGCCAGCAGCCAAGTCTCATCCATGACACGCTACACCTTC. It is translated as CASSQVSSMTRYTF. The gene calls are TRBV3-1 (or the pseudogene TRBV3-2) and TRBJ1-2, with unresolved D. The CDR3 is made up of 14 amino acids. Trimming removed 1 base from V and 9 bases from J, with 15 bases in between. Germline V gives CDR1 LGHDT, CDR2 YNNKEL (reference sequence).

This clone showed up just a few times. V and J are TRBV27 and TRBJ2-7, with 9 bases identical to TRBD1. The CDR3 has 17 residues. With V trimmed by 5 bases and J by 4 bases, 15 bases remained unmatched. In germline, CDR1 is MNHEY, CDR2 SMNVEV (reference sequence). CDR3 nucleotides: TGTGCCAGCAGTCTACTCGCCCCCGGGACAGGGAGGTACGAGCAGTACTTC. It is translated as CASSLLAPGTGRYEQYF.

The rearrangement joins TRBV7-9 to TRBJ1-2; 11 bases align to TRBD1. This CDR3 has 16 residues. CDR1 is SEHNR and CDR2 is FQNEAQ in the germline V gene (reference sequence). The J segment lost 2 bases and the V segment lost 5 bases, leaving 7 bases of the junction unmatched. CDR3 bases: TGTGCCAGCAGCCAACAAGGGACAGGGGGGAACTATGGCTACACCTTC. Its translation is CASSQQGTGGNYGYTF.

There are a few counts of this clone. The J gene is TRBJ1-4, the V gene TRBV6-6; TRBD1 aligns across 7 bases. The CDR3 covers 15 residues. Germline lookup yields CDR1 MNHNY and CDR2 SVGAGI (reference sequence). V trimming: 5 bases; J trimming: 7 bases; junction bases outside the gene matches: 10. CDR3 amino acids: CASSTATGVGEKLFF. CDR3 in DNA: TGTGCCAGCAGTACCGCTACAGGGGTCGGTGAAAAACTGTTTTTT.

The rearrangement links TRBV10-3 to TRBJ1-4; the D is unclear. Trimming took 11 bases from V and 3 from J, leaving 10 bases between them. Germline CDR1 and CDR2: ENHRY and SYGVKD. The CDR3 is made up of 12 amino acids. The CDR3, as DNA: TGTGCCTCTCGGGGTCCTAATGAAAAACTGTTTTTT. Translation gives CASRGPNEKLFF.

The J gene is TRBJ2-3, the V gene TRBV7-9; possibly TRBD2 for D (7 bases). This CDR3 region has 16 residues. Trimming pared 2 bases from V and 1 base from J, leaving 13 bases between. In germline, CDR1 is SEHNR, CDR2 FQNEAQ (reference sequence). The CDR3 is CASSLYRGAGTDTQYF. CDR3 sequence (DNA): TGTGCCAGCAGCTTATACCGGGGGGCGGGCACAGATACGCAGTATTTT.

Worth noting for this clone: Being one base from a much bigger clone, this may be a read error. The same CDR3 also results from other DNA sequences found in this sample. This sequence joins TRBV7-9 and TRBJ2-1; the D is unclear. This CDR3 is 11 amino acids long. Germline lookup yields CDR1 SEHNR and CDR2 FQNEAQ (reference sequence). Trimming took off 3 bases at V and 5 bases at J, with 2 bases between the two ends. The CDR3 here is CASSFNNEQFF. The CDR3 nucleotides are TGTGCCAGCAGCTTTAACAATGAGCAGTTCTTC. Combining the CDR3 with reference TRBV7-9 and TRBJ2-1 gives the whole variable domain DTGVSQNPRHKITKRGQNVTFRCDPISEHNRLYWYRQTLGQGPEFLTYFQNEAQLEKSRLLSDRFSAERPKGSFSTLEIQRTEQGDSAMYLCASSFNNEQFFGPGTRLTVL.

This chain joins TRBV11-2 and TRBJ2-7; D is possibly TRBD1 or TRBD2 (6 bases each). From germline, CDR1 is SGHAT and CDR2 FQNNGV. The CDR3 contains 16 residues. Trimming removed 0 bases from V and 7 bases from J, with 19 bases in between. This CDR3 reads CASSLDHRAGAGEQYF. For the CDR3, the DNA is TGTGCCAGCAGCTTAGATCACAGGGCCGGTGCGGGGGAGCAGTACTTC. The full variable domain, rest sourced from reference TRBV11-2 and TRBJ2-7, is EAGVAQSPRYKIIEKRQSVAFWCNPISGHATLYWYQQILGQGPKLLIQFQNNGVVDDSQLPKDRFSAERLKGVDSTLKIQPAKLEDSAVYLCASSLDHRAGAGEQYFGPGTRLTVT.

J is TRBJ2-1 and V is TRBV5-8; D is unclear. V dropped 0 bases and J dropped 3 bases, with 16 bases sitting between them. CDR1 and CDR2 from the germline V gene are SGHTS and YDEGEE. The CDR3 has 17 residues. The CDR3 region is CASSLGGRSGYYNEQFF. In nucleotides, the CDR3 is TGTGCCAGCAGCTTGGGAGGACGGTCCGGGTACTACAATGAGCAGTTCTTC.

As to this clone: A read error may account for a junction end that differs from germline. This chain uses TRBV27 with TRBJ2-1, with 8 nucleotides matching TRBD1. The CDR3 is 14 residues long. Germline loops: CDR1 MNHEY, CDR2 SMNVEV (reference sequence). The CDR3 reads CASSSWTGTDEQFF. The CDR3 bases are TGTGCCAGTAGTTCTTGGACAGGGACTGATGAGCAGTTCTTC.

This clone has just a few counts. Other DNA sequences in the same sample also yield this CDR3. CDR3 protein: CASSPDSYEQYF. DNA of the CDR3: TGTGCCAGCTCACCAGATAGCTACGAGCAGTACTTC. The V gene is TRBV18, the J gene TRBJ2-7; no clear D. The V gene's germline CDR1 is KGHSH and CDR2 LQKENI. The CDR3 has 12 amino acids. Trimming took 2 bases from V and 3 from J, leaving 5 bases between them.

The rearrangement uses TRBV6-2 or TRBV6-3 and TRBJ2-3; TRBD2 matches at 14 bases. Germline-derived CDR1 and CDR2 are MNHEY and SVGEGT. The CDR3 spans 17 residues. V gave up 4 bases and J gave up 3 bases; unmatched junction bases: 6. DNA of the CDR3: TGTGCCAGCAGTTCCCGACTAGCGGGGGGGAGAACAGATACGCAGTATTTT. Protein product: CASSSRLAGGRTDTQYF.

The rearrangement uses TRBV12-3 or TRBV12-4 and TRBJ2-1, with TRBD2 as a possible D gene (6 bases). The V and J ends lost 6 bases and 5 bases respectively, with 11 bases between them. There are 13 residues in the CDR3. This CDR3 reads CASSTGLNNEQFF. The DNA for the CDR3 is TGTGCCAGCAGCACGGGACTCAACAATGAGCAGTTCTTC.

Only a few counts were recorded for this clone. V gene TRBV10-1 combines with J gene TRBJ1-2; D is undetermined. Germline V gene data show CDR1 as WNHNN and CDR2 as SYGVQD (reference sequence). V was trimmed by 6 bases and J by 4 bases, leaving 9 bases between them. The CDR3 has 12 residues. In DNA form, the CDR3 reads TGCGCCAGCAGAGTGAATGGCTATGGCTACACCTTC. Encoded protein: CASRVNGYGYTF.

DNA of the CDR3: TGCGCCAGCAGCCAAGATCCCGACTTCGTAACCTACGAGCAGTACTTC. Protein sequence: CASSQDPDFVTYEQYF. The rearrangement links TRBV4-3 to TRBJ2-7; the D is unclear. The CDR3 loop spans 16 amino acids. Germline values: CDR1 LGHNA, CDR2 YSLEER. Trimming pared 0 bases from V and 2 bases from J, leaving 14 bases between.